This passage covers 2 T cell receptor beta chains from one sample sequenced in a study of blood T cell repertoires in COVID-19. Sequenced by immunoSEQ multiplex PCR; TCRdb stores in-frame clones only, minus some. The sample includes approximately 9,600 clones, 80% to 90% of them seen just once. Sequencing was done on a sample of peripheral blood. The receptor source for this set is a human donor in a cohort sampled during active COVID-19.

This clone came up once. The chain links TRBV5-6 to TRBJ2-7; 9 bases are shared with TRBD1. Losses at the gene ends were 4 bases for V and 4 bases for J; bases not matched to a gene: 6. This CDR3 has 14 residues. Germline V gives CDR1 SGHDT, CDR2 YYEEEE. Written as DNA, the CDR3 is TGTGCCAGCAGCGGTGGACAGGGGTGGTACGAGCAGTACTTC. This sequence encodes CASSGGQGWYEQYF.

The chain is built from TRBV28 and TRBJ1-2; D possibly corresponds to TRBD1 (5 bases). The CDR3 consists of 14 residues. Germline V gives CDR1 MDHEN, CDR2 SYDVKM. With 1 base removed from V and 8 bases from J, the gap between germline ends came to 14 bases. This chain's CDR3 is CASSLFGRARGYTF. DNA of the CDR3: TGTGCCAGCAGTTTATTCGGCAGGGCGAGGGGCTACACCTTC.